This T cell receptor beta chain was identified during a study of OX40 agonist ivuxolimab in advanced cancers. General study findings and limits: In a subset of nonresponders, normalized T-cell clonal expansion was also low.

The length of the CDR3 is 8 residues. Per the germline V gene, CDR1 is SGHRS and CDR2 is YFSETQ. Trimming shortened V by 6 bases and J by 9 bases, and 3 bases separated the two germline ends. TCRdb keeps only in-frame clones here, not all; method: immunoSEQ multiplex PCR. The table includes roughly 69,000 clones, roughly 89% detected once. With regard to this clone: Its antigen is still unknown.

Sequenced material: CD4+ or CD8+ T cells sorted from blood, taken in a trial of the OX40 agonist ivuxolimab. This TCR was sampled from an adult with an advanced solid tumor such as melanoma, head and neck, liver or kidney cancer. V and J are TRBV5-1 and TRBJ1-1; D ambiguous. The CDR3 region has the DNA TGCGCCAGCATCCAAGCTTTCTTT. This encodes CASIQAFF.